These 7 T cell receptor beta chains were sequenced from one sample in a study of T cell repertoires in cytomegalovirus infection. TCRdb re-called the reads through MiXCR, storing one row per CDR3 protein. The sample has 200,000 or so distinct CDR3 sequences, roughly 19% seen once. The sample consisted of PBMCs. Every receptor here comes from a human donor in good health (CMV status not recorded). Some clones in this sample may be carry-over from other donors' samples.

This clonotype was seen a few times. J is TRBJ2-7 and V is TRBV5-3; 10 bases match TRBD2. TRBV5-3 is sorted into the ORF group, with uncertain function. The CDR3 contains 16 residues. The junction had 15 bases not matched to a gene; V was cut back by 8 bases and J by 4 bases. The CDR3 nucleotides are TGTGCCAGCTCCCATTTCCGGACTAGCGGTGTTTACGAGCAGTACTTC. Protein: CASSHFRTSGVYEQYF.

This clonotype was observed a handful of times. The chain carries TRBV2 and TRBJ2-2; 8 bases match TRBD2. Losses at the gene ends were 8 bases for V and 6 bases for J; bases not matched to a gene: 8. The germline V gene encodes CDR1 SNHLY and CDR2 FYNNEI. The CDR3 has 14 amino acids. The CDR3 sequence: CASAGTREAGELFF. CDR3 bases: TGTGCCAGCGCCGGGACTAGGGAGGCCGGGGAGCTGTTTTTT.

This clonotype was counted between two and nine times. The chain has TRBV10-3 and TRBJ2-7, with TRBD2 matching 14 bases. CDR3 length equals 18 residues. Germline V CDR1 and CDR2: ENHRY, SYGVKD. V gave up 3 bases and J gave up 5 bases; unmatched junction bases: 12. The CDR3 sequence is CAISDKTSGRAPGNEQYF. CDR3 coding DNA: TGTGCCATCAGTGACAAGACTAGCGGGAGGGCCCCGGGGAACGAGCAGTACTTC.

CDR3 nucleotide sequence: TGTGCCAGCAGTGGGCAGGGGGCCTCCAATGAGCAGTTCTTC. This translates into CASSGQGASNEQFF. This sequence joins TRBV2 and TRBJ2-1; 8 positions agree with TRBD1. With V trimmed by 4 bases and J by 6 bases, 5 bases remained unmatched. CDR3 size: 14 residues. The V gene's germline CDR1 is SNHLY and CDR2 FYNNEI.

The sample holds a few counts of this clonotype. The chain combines TRBV7-2 with TRBJ2-2, with D perhaps TRBD2 (5 bases). CDR1 SGHTA and CDR2 FQGNSA come from the germline V gene. Trimming stripped 2 bases from V and 3 bases from J, with 10 bases between. The CDR3 contains 15 residues. The CDR3 is CASSLRGSDTGELFF. The CDR3 DNA is TGTGCCAGCAGCTTAAGAGGGTCGGACACCGGGGAGCTGTTTTTT.

This clonotype was seen a few times. The chain carries TRBV9 and TRBJ2-3; D gene unclear. This CDR3 region has 14 residues. V gave up 0 bases and J gave up 2 bases, with 7 bases separating them. Germline lookup yields CDR1 SGDLS and CDR2 YYNGEE. This CDR3 is CASSVGGYTDTQYF. The CDR3 DNA is TGTGCCAGCAGCGTAGGAGGATACACAGATACGCAGTATTTT.

Worth noting for this clonotype: One base away lies a much larger clone, so this may be a sequencing read error. The genes are TRBV7-2 and TRBJ1-5, with D possibly matching TRBD1 (6 bases). Germline CDR1 SGHTA, CDR2 FQGNSA. There are 16 residues in the CDR3. CDR3 sequence (DNA): TGTGCCGGCAGACTTACGGCCCAGCAGGGGACTCAGCCCCAGCATTTT. Its translation is CAGRLTAQQGTQPQHF.